These 11 T cell receptor beta chains were sequenced from one sample in a study of blood T cell repertoires in COVID-19 (dated by TCRdb to the early 2020s). The method was the immunoSEQ multiplex PCR assay. This is the immuneACCESS table as TCRdb keeps it, with only in-frame sequences that have V and J called. A part of the clones is gone; compared with another copy, unresolved V genes explain less than half, and the rest is unexplained. The sample has roughly 62,000 clones on record, roughly 83% of them singletons. The ten biggest clones cover 10% to 13% of the sample. Sequencing was carried out using peripheral blood. The receptors were sampled from a man under 40 with COVID-19, enrolled during active disease.

V gene TRBV18 combines with J gene TRBJ1-3; unclear D gene. The V gene's germline CDR1 is KGHSH and CDR2 LQKENI. The V and J ends lost 5 bases and 6 bases respectively, with 8 bases between them. The CDR3 runs to 12 residues. The CDR3 sequence is CASSTDVNTIYF. The CDR3 coding sequence is TGTGCCAGCTCAACAGATGTAAACACCATATATTTT.

The chain joins TRBV2 to TRBJ1-1; 7 nucleotides match TRBD1. The germline V gene encodes CDR1 SNHLY and CDR2 FYNNEI. The trim removed 6 bases at V and 4 bases at J, leaving 8 bases unmatched. The CDR3 sequence is 14 residues long. The CDR3 bases are TGTGCCAGCAGAGGAGTGACAGGGAGCACTGAAGCTTTCTTT. Encoded protein: CASRGVTGSTEAFF.

The chain combines TRBV4-1 with TRBJ2-6; D is perhaps TRBD1 (5 bases). Deletions cut 4 bases from V and 3 bases from J, with 10 bases between. This CDR3 has 15 amino acids. Germline V lookup: CDR1 MGHRA, CDR2 YSYEKL. For the CDR3, the DNA is TGCGCCAGCAGCCCCCGGACAAATGGGGCCAACGTCCTGACTTTC. Protein: CASSPRTNGANVLTF.

In nucleotides, the CDR3 is TGTGCCACGGAGGGACCGGGCTATGGCTACACCTTC. It yields the protein CATEGPGYGYTF. This sequence joins TRBV24-1 and TRBJ1-2; maybe TRBD1 (5 bases). The CDR3 totals 12 residues. V lost 10 bases, J lost 4 bases, and 12 bases lay in between. Germline lookup yields CDR1 KGHDR and CDR2 SFDVKD.

The chain recombines TRBV6-4 with TRBJ2-2, with 8 bases identical to TRBD2. The V segment lost 0 bases and the J segment 4 bases; nucleotides outside the gene matches: 4. Germline V CDR1 and CDR2: MRHNA, SNTAGT. This CDR3 is built from 16 residues. Here the CDR3 reads CASSDSSGTGTGELFF. For the CDR3, the DNA is TGTGCCAGCAGTGACTCTAGCGGGACGGGCACCGGGGAGCTGTTTTTT.

This clone was seen only a few times. The rearrangement joins TRBV10-3 to TRBJ2-7; possible D gene TRBD1, 5 bases. CDR3 length: 14 residues. Germline V lookup: CDR1 ENHRY, CDR2 SYGVKD. Trimming took 2 bases from V and 4 from J, leaving 12 bases between them. In DNA, the CDR3 is TGTGCCATCAGTGAGACGCTAGGGGTGTACGAGCAGTACTTC. It codes for CAISETLGVYEQYF.

DNA of the CDR3: TGTGCCAGCAGCCCGATAATCCGGGGAGGAGGGGAAAAACTGTTTTTT. Protein: CASSPIIRGGGEKLFF. The V and J genes are TRBV7-8 and TRBJ1-4; D is uncertain. Per the germline V gene, CDR1 is SGHVS and CDR2 is FQNEAQ. The CDR3 totals 16 residues. V shed 5 bases and J shed 8 bases, with 21 bases lying between them. Supplemented by reference TRBV7-8 and TRBJ1-4, the full variable domain reads GAGVSQSPRYKVAKRGQDVALRCDPISGHVSLFWYQQALGQGPEFLTYFQNEAQLDKSGLPSDRFFAERPEGSVSTLKIQRTQQEDSAVYLCASSPIIRGGGEKLFFGSGTQLSVL.

The V call is TRBV30, the J call TRBJ2-5, with 13 bases identical to TRBD2. CDR1 is GTSNPN, CDR2 SVGIG, per germline (reference sequence). This CDR3 has 13 amino acids. V lost 3 bases, J lost 5 bases, and 0 bases stayed unmatched. The chain's CDR3 is CAWRTSGGETQYF. The CDR3 DNA reads as TGTGCCTGGAGGACTAGCGGGGGGGAGACCCAGTACTTC.

V is TRBV3-1 (or the pseudogene TRBV3-2) and J is TRBJ2-6; D ambiguous. Germline assignment: CDR1 LGHDT and CDR2 YNNKEL (reference sequence). The length of the CDR3 is 13 residues. V lost 7 bases, J lost 0 bases, and 4 bases lay in between. The CDR3 protein is CASTRSGANVLTF. The CDR3 DNA follows: TGTGCCAGCACCCGCTCTGGGGCCAACGTCCTGACTTTC.

The CDR3 DNA reads TGTGCCTCAACAAGGGGGAGGGGCGAGCAGTACTTC. This gives the protein CASTRGRGEQYF. The chain has TRBV30 and TRBJ2-7; possibly TRBD2 for D (7 bases). This CDR3 is built from 12 residues. Germline assignment: CDR1 GTSNPN and CDR2 SVGIG (reference sequence). The ends were cut back, 7 bases at V and 6 bases at J, with 16 bases in the middle. Variable domain in full (rest from reference TRBV30 and TRBJ2-7): SQTIHQWPATLVQPVGSPLSLECTVEGTSNPNLYWYRQAAGRGLQLLFYSVGIGQISSEVPQNLSASRPQDRQFILSSKKLLLSDSGFYLCASTRGRGEQYFGPGTRLTVT.

The gene calls are TRBV7-9 and TRBJ2-7, with 7 bases aligning to TRBD2. Germline CDR1 is SEHNR and CDR2 is FQNEAQ (reference sequence). Trimming removed 0 bases from V and 3 bases from J; junction bases left unmatched: 2. The CDR3 covers 14 residues. CDR3 nucleotide sequence: TGTGCCAGCAGCTTAGCAGCGGGATTCTACGAGCAGTACTTC. Its translation is CASSLAAGFYEQYF.